The sequence of this TCR beta chain was determined in a study of chronic HIV infection and antiretroviral therapy. TCRdb passed the 5' RACE reads through MiXCR, listing each CDR3 protein once. The sample holds roughly 48,000 distinct CDR3 sequences, over 15% seen once. Germline values: CDR1 MDHEN, CDR2 SYDVKM. With 3 bases clipped from V and 3 bases from J, the junction kept 4 bases outside the gene matches. The CDR3 has 15 residues. The origin of this receptor is an adult who had HIV and had not received antiretroviral therapy, or was an uninfected healthy control (not recorded which). This sequence joins TRBV28 and TRBJ1-5, with TRBD1 matching over 8 bases. The sequencing sample was made of peripheral blood. CDR3 loop: CASSFLGQANQPQHF. The CDR3 nucleotides are TGTGCCAGCAGTTTCCTGGGACAGGCCAATCAGCCCCAGCATTTT.